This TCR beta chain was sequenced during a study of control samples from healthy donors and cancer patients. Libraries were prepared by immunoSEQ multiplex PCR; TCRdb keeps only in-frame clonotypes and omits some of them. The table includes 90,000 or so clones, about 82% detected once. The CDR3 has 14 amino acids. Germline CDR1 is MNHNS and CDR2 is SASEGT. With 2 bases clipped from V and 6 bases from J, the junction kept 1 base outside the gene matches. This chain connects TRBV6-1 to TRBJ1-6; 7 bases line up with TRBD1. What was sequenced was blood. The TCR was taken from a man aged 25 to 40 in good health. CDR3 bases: TGTGCCAGCAGTGAAAACAGGGGTAATTCACCCCTCCACTTT. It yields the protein CASSENRGNSPLHF.